Below, one TCR beta chain is given with its context. Via MiXCR, TCRdb re-called the RT-PCR reads, giving one row per CDR3 protein. This sample has about 680,000 distinct CDR3 sequences, with 14% found just once. The material sequenced was memory CD4+ T cells from blood. The receptor's source is a female donor in good health, serving as a healthy control.

CDR3 amino acids: CASSLQLRGTGELFF. The CDR3 nucleotides read TGTGCCAGCAGCTTACAATTAAGGGGCACCGGGGAGCTGTTTTTT. The rearrangement links TRBV27 to TRBJ2-2; D perhaps matches TRBD1 (5 bases). Trimming cost V 6 bases and J 4 bases, with 15 bases left between them. Looked up from germline, CDR1 is MNHEY and CDR2 is SMNVEV (reference sequence). There are 15 residues in the CDR3.